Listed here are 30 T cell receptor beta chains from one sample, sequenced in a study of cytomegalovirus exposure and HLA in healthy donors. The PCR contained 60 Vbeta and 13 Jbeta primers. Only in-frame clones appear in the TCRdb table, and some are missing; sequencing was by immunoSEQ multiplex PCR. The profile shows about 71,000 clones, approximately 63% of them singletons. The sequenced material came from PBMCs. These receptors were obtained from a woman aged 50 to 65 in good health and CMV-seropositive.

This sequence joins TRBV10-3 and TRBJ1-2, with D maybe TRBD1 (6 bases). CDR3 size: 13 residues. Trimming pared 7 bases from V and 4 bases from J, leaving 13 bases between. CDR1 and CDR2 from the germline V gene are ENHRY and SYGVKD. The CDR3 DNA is TGTGCCATCACCCAAGGGGGTGGCTATGGCTACACCTTC. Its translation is CAITQGGGYGYTF.

In DNA form, the CDR3 reads TGTGCCAGCAGCGCCGCAGCGGGGGGGCCTCGAACCGGGGAGCTGTTTTTT. Protein: CASSAAAGGPRTGELFF. The chain is built from TRBV7-6 and TRBJ2-2; 10 bases agree with TRBD2. The CDR3 is made up of 17 amino acids. Trimming took 5 bases from V and 5 from J; bases not matched to a gene: 11. Germline CDR1 reads SGHVS; CDR2 reads FNYEAQ.

Here the CDR3 DNA reads TGTGCCAGCAGCCAAATCACAGATACGCAGTATTTT. Protein product: CASSQITDTQYF. This chain links TRBV5-5 with TRBJ2-3; D remains ambiguous. This CDR3 is built from 12 residues. CDR1 SGHKS and CDR2 YYEKEE come from the germline V gene (reference sequence). V was cut by 4 bases and J by 2 bases, with 5 bases left in between.

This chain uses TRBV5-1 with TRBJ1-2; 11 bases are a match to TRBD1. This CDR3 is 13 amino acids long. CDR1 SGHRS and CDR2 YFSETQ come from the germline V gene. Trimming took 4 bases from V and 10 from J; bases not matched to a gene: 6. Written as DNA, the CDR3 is TGCGCCAGCAGCATGGACAGGGGGCCCCCCTACACCTTC. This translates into CASSMDRGPPYTF. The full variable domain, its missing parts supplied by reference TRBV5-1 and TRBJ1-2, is KAGVTQTPRYLIKTRGQQVTLSCSPISGHRSVSWYQQTPGQGLQFLFEYFSETQRNKGNFPGRFSGRQFSNSRSEMNVSTLELGDSALYLCASSMDRGPPYTFGSGTRLTVV.

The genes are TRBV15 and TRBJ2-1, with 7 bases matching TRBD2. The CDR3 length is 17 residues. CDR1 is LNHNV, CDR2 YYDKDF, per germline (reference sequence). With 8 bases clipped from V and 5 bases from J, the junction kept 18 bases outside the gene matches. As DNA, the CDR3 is TGTGCCACCCCAACTGAGTGGCGGGAGCCGCCGAACAATGAGCAGTTCTTC. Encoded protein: CATPTEWREPPNNEQFF.

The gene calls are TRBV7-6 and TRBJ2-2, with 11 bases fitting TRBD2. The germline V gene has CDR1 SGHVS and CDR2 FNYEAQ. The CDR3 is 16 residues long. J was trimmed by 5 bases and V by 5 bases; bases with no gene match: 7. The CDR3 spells CASSPTSGGGTGELFF. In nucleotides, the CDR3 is TGTGCCAGCAGCCCAACTAGCGGGGGCGGTACCGGGGAGCTGTTTTTT. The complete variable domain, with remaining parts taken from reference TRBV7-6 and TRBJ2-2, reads GAGVSQSPRYKVTKRGQDVALRCDPISGHVSLYWYRQALGQGPEFLTYFNYEAQQDKSGLPNDRFSAERPEGSISTLTIQRTEQRDSAMYRCASSPTSGGGTGELFFGEGSRLTVL.

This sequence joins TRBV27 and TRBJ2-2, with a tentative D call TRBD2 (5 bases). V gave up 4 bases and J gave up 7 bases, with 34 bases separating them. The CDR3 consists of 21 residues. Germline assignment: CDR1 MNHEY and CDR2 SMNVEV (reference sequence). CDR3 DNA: TGTGCCAGCAGTTCTGGACGGAGGAACACCCCCTCCCCACTCACCGGCGGGGAGCTGTTTTTT. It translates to CASSSGRRNTPSPLTGGELFF.

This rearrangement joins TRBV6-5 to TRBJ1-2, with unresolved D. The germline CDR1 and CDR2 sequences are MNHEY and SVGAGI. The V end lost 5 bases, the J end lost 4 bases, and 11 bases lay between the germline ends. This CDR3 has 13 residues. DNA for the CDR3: TGTGCCAGCAGTGAACAGCTCCCCTATGGCTACACCTTC. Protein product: CASSEQLPYGYTF.

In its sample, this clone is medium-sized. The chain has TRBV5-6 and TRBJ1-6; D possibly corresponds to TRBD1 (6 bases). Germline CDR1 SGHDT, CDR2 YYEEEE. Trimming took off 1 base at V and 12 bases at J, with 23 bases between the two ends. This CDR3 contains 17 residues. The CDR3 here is CASSLLPSSTGPRPLHF. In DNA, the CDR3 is TGTGCCAGCAGCTTGCTCCCGAGCAGTACAGGGCCAAGACCCCTCCACTTT.

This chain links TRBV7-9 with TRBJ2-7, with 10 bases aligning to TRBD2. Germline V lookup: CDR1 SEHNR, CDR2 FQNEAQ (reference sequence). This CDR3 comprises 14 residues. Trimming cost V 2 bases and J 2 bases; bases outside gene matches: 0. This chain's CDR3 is CASSLSGRAYEQYF. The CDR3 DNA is TGTGCCAGCAGCTTAAGCGGGAGGGCCTACGAGCAGTACTTC.

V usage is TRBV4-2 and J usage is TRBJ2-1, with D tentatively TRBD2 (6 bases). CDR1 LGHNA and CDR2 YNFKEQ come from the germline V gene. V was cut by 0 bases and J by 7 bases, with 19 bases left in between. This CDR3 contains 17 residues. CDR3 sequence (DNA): TGTGCCAGCAGCCAAGATTTCGTGGCAGGGAGGTGGAATGAGCAGTTCTTC. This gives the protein CASSQDFVAGRWNEQFF.

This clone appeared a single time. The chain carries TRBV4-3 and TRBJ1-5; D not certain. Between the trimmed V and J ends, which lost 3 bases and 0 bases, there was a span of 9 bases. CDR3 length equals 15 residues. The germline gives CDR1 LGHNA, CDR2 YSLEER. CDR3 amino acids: CASSHYHSSNQPQHF. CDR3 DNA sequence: TGCGCCAGCAGCCATTACCACAGTAGCAATCAGCCCCAGCATTTT.

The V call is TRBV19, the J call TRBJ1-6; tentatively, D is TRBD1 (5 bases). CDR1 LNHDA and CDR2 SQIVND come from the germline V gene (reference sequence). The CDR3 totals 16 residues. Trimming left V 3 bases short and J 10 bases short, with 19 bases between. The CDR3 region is CASSMASGPRGSPLHF. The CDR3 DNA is TGTGCCAGTAGTATGGCATCAGGGCCGAGAGGATCACCCCTCCACTTT.

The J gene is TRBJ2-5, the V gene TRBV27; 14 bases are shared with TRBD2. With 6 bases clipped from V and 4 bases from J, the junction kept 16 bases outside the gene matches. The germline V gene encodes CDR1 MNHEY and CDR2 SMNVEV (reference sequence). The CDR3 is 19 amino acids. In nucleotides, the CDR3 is TGTGCCAGCAGGTCAGGGACTAGCGGGAGACGGCTACGGGTAGAGACCCAGTACTTC. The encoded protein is CASRSGTSGRRLRVETQYF.

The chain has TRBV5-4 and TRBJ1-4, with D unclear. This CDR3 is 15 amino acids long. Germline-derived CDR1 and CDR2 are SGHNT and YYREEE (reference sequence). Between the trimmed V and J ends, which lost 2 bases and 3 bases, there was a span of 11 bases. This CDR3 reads CASSLAASPNEKLFF. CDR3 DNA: TGTGCCAGCAGCTTAGCCGCGAGTCCTAATGAAAAACTGTTTTTT.

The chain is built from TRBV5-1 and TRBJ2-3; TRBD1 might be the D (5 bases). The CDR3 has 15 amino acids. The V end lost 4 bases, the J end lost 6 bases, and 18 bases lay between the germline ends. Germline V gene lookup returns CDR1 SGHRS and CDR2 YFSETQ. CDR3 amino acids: CASSLTPKKGDTQYF. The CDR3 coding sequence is TGCGCCAGCAGCCTGACACCCAAAAAGGGGGATACGCAGTATTTT.

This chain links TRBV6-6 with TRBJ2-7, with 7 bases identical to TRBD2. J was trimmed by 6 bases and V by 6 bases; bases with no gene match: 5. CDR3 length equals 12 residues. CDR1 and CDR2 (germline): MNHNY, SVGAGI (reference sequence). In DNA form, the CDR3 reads TGTGCCAGCAGGGCCGGGGGGTCCGAGCAGTACTTC. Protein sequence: CASRAGGSEQYF.

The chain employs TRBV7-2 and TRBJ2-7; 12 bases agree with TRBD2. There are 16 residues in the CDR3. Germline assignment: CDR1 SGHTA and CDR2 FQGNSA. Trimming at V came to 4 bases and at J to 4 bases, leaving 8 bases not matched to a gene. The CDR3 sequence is CASSSVATSGRYEQYF. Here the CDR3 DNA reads TGTGCCAGCAGCTCGGTCGCGACTAGCGGGAGATACGAGCAGTACTTC.

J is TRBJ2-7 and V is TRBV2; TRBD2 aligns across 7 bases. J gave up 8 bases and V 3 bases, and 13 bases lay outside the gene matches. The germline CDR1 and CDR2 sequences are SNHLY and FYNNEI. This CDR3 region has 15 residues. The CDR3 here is CASSEQTSEGYQQYF. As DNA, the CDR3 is TGTGCCAGCAGTGAGCAAACTAGCGAGGGCTATCAGCAGTACTTC. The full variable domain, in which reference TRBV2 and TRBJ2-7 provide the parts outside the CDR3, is EPEVTQTPSHQVTQMGQEVILRCVPISNHLYFYWYRQILGQKVEFLVSFYNNEISEKSEIFDDQFSVERPDGSNFTLKIRSTKLEDSAMYFCASSEQTSEGYQQYFGPGTRLTVT.

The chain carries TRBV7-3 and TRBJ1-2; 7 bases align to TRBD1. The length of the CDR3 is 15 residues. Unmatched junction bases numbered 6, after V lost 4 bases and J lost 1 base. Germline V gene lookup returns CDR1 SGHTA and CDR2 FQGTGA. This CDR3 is CASSSHRDSNYGYTF. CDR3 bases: TGTGCCAGCAGCTCACACCGGGACAGTAACTATGGCTACACCTTC.

The CDR3 spells CACPTFGGNTIYF. In nucleotides, the CDR3 is TGTGCCTGCCCCACCTTCGGGGGAAACACCATATATTTT. The chain couples TRBV30 to TRBJ1-3; no firm D call. The V end lost 6 bases, the J end lost 4 bases, and 13 bases lay between the germline ends. This CDR3 is 13 amino acids long. Germline V CDR1 and CDR2: GTSNPN, SVGIG (reference sequence).

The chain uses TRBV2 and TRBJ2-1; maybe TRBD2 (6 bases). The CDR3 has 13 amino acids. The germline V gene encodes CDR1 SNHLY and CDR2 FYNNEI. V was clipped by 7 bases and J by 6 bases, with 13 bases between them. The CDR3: CASTRDWANEQFF. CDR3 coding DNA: TGTGCCAGCACTCGGGACTGGGCCAATGAGCAGTTCTTC.

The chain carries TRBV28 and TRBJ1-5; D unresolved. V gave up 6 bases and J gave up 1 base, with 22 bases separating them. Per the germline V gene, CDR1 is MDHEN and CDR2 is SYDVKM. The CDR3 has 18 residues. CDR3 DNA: TGTGCCAGCAGCTCCTCCCCCGCCCGCTACTTAAGCAATCAGCCCCAGCATTTT. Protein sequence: CASSSSPARYLSNQPQHF.

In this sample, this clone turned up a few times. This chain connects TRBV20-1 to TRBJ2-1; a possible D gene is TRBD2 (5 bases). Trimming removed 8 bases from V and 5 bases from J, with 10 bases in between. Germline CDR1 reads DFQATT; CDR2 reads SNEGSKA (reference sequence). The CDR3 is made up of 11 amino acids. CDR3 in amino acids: CSSGSNNEQFF. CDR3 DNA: TGCAGTAGCGGATCAAACAATGAGCAGTTCTTC.

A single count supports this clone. CDR3 region: CASSTMGGNSPLHF. The CDR3 bases are TGCGCCAGCAGCACAATGGGGGGGAATTCACCCCTCCACTTT. V is TRBV5-1 and J is TRBJ1-6, with TRBD1 as a possible D gene (5 bases). The CDR3 covers 14 residues. Trimming removed 4 bases from V and 7 bases from J, with 12 bases in between. Germline assignment: CDR1 SGHRS and CDR2 YFSETQ.

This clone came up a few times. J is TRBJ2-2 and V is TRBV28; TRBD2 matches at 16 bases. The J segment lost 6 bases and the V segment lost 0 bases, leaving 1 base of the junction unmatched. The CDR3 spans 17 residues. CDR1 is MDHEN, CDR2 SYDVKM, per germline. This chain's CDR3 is CASSLWGLAGGPGELFF. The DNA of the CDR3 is TGTGCCAGCAGTTTATGGGGACTAGCGGGGGGGCCCGGGGAGCTGTTTTTT.

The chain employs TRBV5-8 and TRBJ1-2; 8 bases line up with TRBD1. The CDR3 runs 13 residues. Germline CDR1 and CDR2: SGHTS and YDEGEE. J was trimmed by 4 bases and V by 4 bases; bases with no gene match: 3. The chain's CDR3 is CASSPGTGYGYTF. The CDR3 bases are TGTGCCAGCAGCCCAGGGACAGGCTATGGCTACACCTTC. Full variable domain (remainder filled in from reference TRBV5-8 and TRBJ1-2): EAGVTQSPTHLIKTRGQQATLRCSPISGHTSVYWYQQALGLGLQFLLWYDEGEERNRGNFPPRFSGRQFPNYSSELNVNALELEDSALYLCASSPGTGYGYTFGSGTRLTVV.

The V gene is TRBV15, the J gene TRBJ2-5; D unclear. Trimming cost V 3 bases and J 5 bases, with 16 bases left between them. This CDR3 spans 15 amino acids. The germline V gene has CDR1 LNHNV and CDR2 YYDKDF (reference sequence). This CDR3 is CATSSDMTRRETQYF. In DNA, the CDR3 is TGTGCCACCAGCAGCGATATGACCCGGCGGGAGACCCAGTACTTC.

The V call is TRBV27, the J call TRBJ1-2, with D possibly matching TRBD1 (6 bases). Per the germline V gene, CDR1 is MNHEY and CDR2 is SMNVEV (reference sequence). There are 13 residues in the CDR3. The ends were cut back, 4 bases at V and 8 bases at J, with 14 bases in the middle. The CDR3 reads CASSSTERGGYTF. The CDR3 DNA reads TGTGCCAGCAGTTCGACAGAGAGGGGGGGCTACACCTTC.

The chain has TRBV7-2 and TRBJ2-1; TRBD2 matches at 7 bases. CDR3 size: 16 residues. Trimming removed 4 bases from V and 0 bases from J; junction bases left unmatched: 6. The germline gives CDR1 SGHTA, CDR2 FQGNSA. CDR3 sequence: CASSSQRGSSYNEQFF. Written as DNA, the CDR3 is TGTGCCAGCAGCTCGCAGCGGGGCAGCTCCTACAATGAGCAGTTCTTC.